This T cell receptor beta chain is drawn from a study of human T cells and chemical hapten exposure. TCRdb re-analysed the RACE reads in MiXCR, keeping a single row per CDR3 protein. The sample shows roughly 120,000 distinct CDR3 sequences, 13% of them seen only once. This clonotype was found many times. Sample time point: pre-sensitization, week 0. Treatment of the sample: therapeutic diphenylcyclopropenone sensitization with weekly scalp DPC. V lost 8 bases and J 0 bases, leaving 4 bases between the germline ends. Germline values: CDR1 SGHAT, CDR2 FQDESV (reference sequence). This CDR3 region has 11 residues.

This sequence originates from a woman in her late teens or twenties with alopecia areata. Some clones in this sample may be carry-over from other donors' samples. V usage is TRBV11-1 and J usage is TRBJ1-1; no reliable D call. The sample consisted of whole blood, taken in connection with sensitization to the hapten diphenylcyclopropenone (DPC). The CDR3 loop reads CASGLNTEAFF. Here the CDR3 DNA reads TGTGCCAGCGGCCTGAACACTGAAGCTTTCTTT.